This T cell receptor beta chain is from a study of OX40 agonist ivuxolimab in advanced cancers. Study summary: Patients enrolled in dose escalation were diagnosed with hepatocellular carcinoma, melanoma, renal cell or head and neck cancer. A history of anti-PD-1, anti-PD-L1 or anti-CTLA-4 therapy was acceptable, and over 30% had some. The study, taken as a whole, reports: Clonal expansion by week 6 occurred in CD4+ and CD8+ blood T cells (at 0.1 to 3.0 mg/kg).

Generated by immunoSEQ multiplex PCR, the TCRdb table keeps only in-frame clones and is missing some. This sample yields approximately 57,000 clones, of which approximately 75% are seen a single time; 0.7% to 0.8% belongs to the top ten. This CDR3 contains 13 residues. The germline V gene has CDR1 SNHLY and CDR2 FYNNEI. Trimming shortened V by 7 bases and J by 3 bases, and 12 bases separated the two germline ends. Turning to this clone: The antigen remains undetermined.

The sequenced sample was CD4+ or CD8+ T cells sorted from blood, obtained in a trial of the OX40 agonist ivuxolimab. V gene TRBV2 combines with J gene TRBJ1-1; tentatively, D is TRBD1 (5 bases). The receptor comes from an adult with an advanced solid tumor such as melanoma, head and neck, liver or kidney cancer. CDR3 sequence: CASIRARDTEAFF. CDR3 coding DNA: TGTGCCAGCATCAGGGCGAGAGACACTGAAGCTTTCTTT.